This T cell receptor beta chain comes out of a study of post-analysis software for immune sequencing data. At the level of the study: The courses of disease that were included comprised relapsing-remitting, secondary progressive and progressive-relapsing multiple sclerosis.

Only one count was recorded for this clonotype. Antigen specificity is unknown. Points from the study as a whole: Normalized Chao1 diversity in multiple sclerosis patients fell significantly below that of controls. The authors found that F measure strongly co-clustered same-batch samples. Included in a set of four or five TRBV segments more frequent in patients than controls were TRBV5-6, TRBV5-1 and TRBV20-1.

Prepared libraries of TCR beta cDNA carried unique molecular identifiers. It was from about 1 to 10 million T cells that about half a million cDNA molecules came. A single record per CDR3 protein comes from TCRdb applying MiXCR to the PCR reads. The data hold 600,000 to 750,000 distinct CDR3 sequences, with over 45% observed a single time. The V gene's germline CDR1 is DFQATT and CDR2 SNEGSKA (reference sequence). CDR3 length equals 14 residues. V lost 1 base and J lost 0, with 7 bases in between. The V gene is TRBV20-1, the J gene TRBJ2-4, with D possibly matching TRBD2 (6 bases). The sequence was collected from a girl aged 2 to 9 with multiple sclerosis. Sequencing was carried out using blood. The CDR3 nucleotides are TGCAGTGCTAGAGGTAGCGGAGCCAAAAACATTCAGTACTTC. This encodes CSARGSGAKNIQYF.